The clone carrying this T cell receptor beta chain has ten or more counts. V gave up 2 bases and J gave up 1 base, with 10 bases separating them. The V gene's germline CDR1 is SGHTA and CDR2 FQGNSA. The CDR3 length is 15 residues. This sample was taken from a study of metastatic and nonmetastatic thyroid tumors. TCRdb ran MiXCR on the PCR reads. The sample yields some 38,000 clones, less than 15% seen once. Until they underwent thyroid surgery, no patient had received any treatment. The chain joins TRBV7-2 to TRBJ2-3; perhaps TRBD2 as D (6 bases). The sequence was obtained from a female donor with papillary thyroid cancer or a benign thyroid nodule (not recorded which). Some clones in this sample may be carry-over from other donors' samples. The sequenced material came from blood. Here the CDR3 reads CASSLQPSGTDTQYF. The DNA for the CDR3 is TGTGCCAGCAGCTTACAACCTAGCGGCACAGATACGCAGTATTTT. Full variable domain (missing parts from reference TRBV7-2 and TRBJ2-3): GAGVSQSPSNKVTEKGKDVELRCDPISGHTALYWYRQSLGQGLEFLIYFQGNSAPDKSGLPSDRFSAERTGGSVSTLTIQRTQQEDSAVYLCASSLQPSGTDTQYFGPGTRLTVL.